This record covers a single TCR beta chain. The source of the sample is a study of blood T cell repertoires in COVID-19. Germline V gene data show CDR1 as GTSNPN and CDR2 as SVGIG (reference sequence). The CDR3 has 14 amino acids. V lost 6 bases and J lost 4, with 18 bases in between. Source study methods: It was from reference gene primer amplification that nucleated cell counts were estimated. The repertoire was sequenced with immunoSEQ multiplex PCR; TCRdb's copy has only in-frame clones and lacks some. V and J calls and clone size are as listed in that table; D and trimming were resolved from the DNA. This table has approximately 380,000 clones, 88% appearing once.

The genes are TRBV30 and TRBJ1-2, with D possibly being TRBD1 (6 bases). Material for sequencing was PBMCs or T cells enriched from blood (not recorded which). The sequence came from a woman aged 18 to 35 who had recovered from COVID-19. CDR3 sequence (DNA): TGTGCCTGCATCCCGGGGGGCTCTGGCTATGGCTACACCTTC. Protein sequence: CACIPGGSGYGYTF. Full variable domain (missing parts from reference TRBV30 and TRBJ1-2): SQTIHQWPATLVQPVGSPLSLECTVEGTSNPNLYWYRQAAGRGLQLLFYSVGIGQISSEVPQNLSASRPQDRQFILSSKKLLLSDSGFYLCACIPGGSGYGYTFGSGTRLTVV.